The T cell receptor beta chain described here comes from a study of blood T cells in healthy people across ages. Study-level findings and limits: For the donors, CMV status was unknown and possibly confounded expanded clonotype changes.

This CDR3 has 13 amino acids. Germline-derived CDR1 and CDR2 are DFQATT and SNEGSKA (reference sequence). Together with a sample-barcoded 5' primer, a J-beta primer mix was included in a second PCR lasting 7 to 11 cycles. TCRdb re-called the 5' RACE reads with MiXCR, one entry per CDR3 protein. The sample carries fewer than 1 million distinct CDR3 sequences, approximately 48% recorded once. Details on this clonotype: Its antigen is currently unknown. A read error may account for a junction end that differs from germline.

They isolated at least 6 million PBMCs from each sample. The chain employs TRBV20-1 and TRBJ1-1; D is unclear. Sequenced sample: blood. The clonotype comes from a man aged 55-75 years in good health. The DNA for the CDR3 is TGCGGTGCAACCATTCCAGGGAACACTGAAGCTTTCTTT. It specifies CGATIPGNTEAFF.